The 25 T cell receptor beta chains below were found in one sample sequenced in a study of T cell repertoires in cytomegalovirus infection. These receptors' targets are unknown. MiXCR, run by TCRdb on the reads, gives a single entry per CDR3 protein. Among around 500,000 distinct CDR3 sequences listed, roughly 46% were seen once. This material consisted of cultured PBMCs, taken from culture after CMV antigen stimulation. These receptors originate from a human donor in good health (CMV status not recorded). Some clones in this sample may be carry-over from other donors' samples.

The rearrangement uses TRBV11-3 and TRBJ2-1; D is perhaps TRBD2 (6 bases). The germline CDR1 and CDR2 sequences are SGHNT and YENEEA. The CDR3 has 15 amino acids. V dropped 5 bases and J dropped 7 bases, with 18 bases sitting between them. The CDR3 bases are TGTGCCAGCAGCCCATGGGGGGAAAGGGGTAATGAGCAGTTCTTC. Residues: CASSPWGERGNEQFF.

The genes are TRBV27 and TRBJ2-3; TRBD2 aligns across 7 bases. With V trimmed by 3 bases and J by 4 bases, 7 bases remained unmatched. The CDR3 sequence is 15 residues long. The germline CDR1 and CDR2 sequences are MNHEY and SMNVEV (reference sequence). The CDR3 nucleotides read TGTGCCAGCAGTTTTACGGGAGGAGTCCCAGATACGCAGTATTTT. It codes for CASSFTGGVPDTQYF.

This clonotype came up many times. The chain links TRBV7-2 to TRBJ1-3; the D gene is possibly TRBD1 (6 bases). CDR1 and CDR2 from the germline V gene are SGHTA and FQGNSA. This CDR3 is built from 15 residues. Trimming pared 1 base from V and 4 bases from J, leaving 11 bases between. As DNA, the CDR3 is TGTGCCAGCAGCTTAGGCTGGCAGGGGGGAAACACCATATATTTT. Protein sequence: CASSLGWQGGNTIYF.

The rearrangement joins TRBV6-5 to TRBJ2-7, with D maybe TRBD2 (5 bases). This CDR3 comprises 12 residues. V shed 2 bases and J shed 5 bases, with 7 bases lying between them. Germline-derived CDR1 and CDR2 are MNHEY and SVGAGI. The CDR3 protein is CASSYAGNEQYF. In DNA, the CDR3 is TGTGCCAGCAGTTACGCCGGGAACGAGCAGTACTTC.

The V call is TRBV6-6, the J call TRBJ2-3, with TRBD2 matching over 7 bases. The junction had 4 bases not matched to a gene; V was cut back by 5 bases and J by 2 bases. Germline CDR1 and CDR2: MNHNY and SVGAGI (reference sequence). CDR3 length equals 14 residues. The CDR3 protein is CASSRRDYTDTQYF. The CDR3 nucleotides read TGTGCCAGCAGTCGCCGGGACTACACAGATACGCAGTATTTT.

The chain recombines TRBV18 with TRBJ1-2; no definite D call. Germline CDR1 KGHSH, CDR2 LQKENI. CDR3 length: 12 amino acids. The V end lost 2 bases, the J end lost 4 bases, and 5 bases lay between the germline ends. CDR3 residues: CASSPAGYGYTF. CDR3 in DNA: TGTGCCAGCTCACCAGCCGGCTATGGCTACACCTTC.

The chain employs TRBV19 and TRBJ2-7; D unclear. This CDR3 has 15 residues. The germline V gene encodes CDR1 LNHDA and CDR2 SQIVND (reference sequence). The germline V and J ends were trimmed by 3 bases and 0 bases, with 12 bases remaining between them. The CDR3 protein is CASSIGQDGSYEQYF. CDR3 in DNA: TGTGCCAGTAGTATTGGGCAGGACGGCTCCTACGAGCAGTACTTC.

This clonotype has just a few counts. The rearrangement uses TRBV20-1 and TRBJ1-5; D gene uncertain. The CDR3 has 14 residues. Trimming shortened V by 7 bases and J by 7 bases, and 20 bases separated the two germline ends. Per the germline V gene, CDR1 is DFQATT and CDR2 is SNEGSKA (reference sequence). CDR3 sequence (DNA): TGCAGTGGAGGGTCACCCGGGCTACACCAGCCCCAGCATTTT. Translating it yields CSGGSPGLHQPQHF.

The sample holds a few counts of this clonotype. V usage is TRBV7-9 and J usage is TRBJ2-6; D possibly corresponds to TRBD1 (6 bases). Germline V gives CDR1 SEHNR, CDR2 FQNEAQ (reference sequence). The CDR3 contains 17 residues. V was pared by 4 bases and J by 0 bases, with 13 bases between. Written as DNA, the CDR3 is TGTGCCAGCAGCTCCCAGAGGGGGTCCTCTGGGGCCAACGTCCTGACTTTC. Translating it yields CASSSQRGSSGANVLTF. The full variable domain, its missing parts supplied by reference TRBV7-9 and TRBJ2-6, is DTGVSQNPRHKITKRGQNVTFRCDPISEHNRLYWYRQTLGQGPEFLTYFQNEAQLEKSRLLSDRFSAERPKGSFSTLEIQRTEQGDSAMYLCASSSQRGSSGANVLTFGAGSRLTVL.

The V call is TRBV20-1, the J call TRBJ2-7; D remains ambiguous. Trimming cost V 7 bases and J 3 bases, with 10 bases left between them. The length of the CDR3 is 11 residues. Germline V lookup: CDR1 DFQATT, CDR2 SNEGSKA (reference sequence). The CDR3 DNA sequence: TGCAGTGGCAGCAAAGGCTACGAGCAGTACTTC. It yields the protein CSGSKGYEQYF.

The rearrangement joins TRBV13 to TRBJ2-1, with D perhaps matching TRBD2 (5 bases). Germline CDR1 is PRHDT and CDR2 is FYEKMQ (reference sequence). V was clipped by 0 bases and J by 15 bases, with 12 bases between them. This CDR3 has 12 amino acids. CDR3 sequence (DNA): TGTGCCAGCAGCTTAGGGGCTAGCCCGACGTTCTTC. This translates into CASSLGASPTFF.

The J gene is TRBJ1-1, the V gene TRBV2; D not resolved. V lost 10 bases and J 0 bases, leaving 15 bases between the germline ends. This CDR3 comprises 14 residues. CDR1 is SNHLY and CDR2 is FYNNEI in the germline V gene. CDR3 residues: CATAMGGMNTEAFF. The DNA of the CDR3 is TGTGCCACAGCAATGGGAGGGATGAACACTGAAGCTTTCTTT.

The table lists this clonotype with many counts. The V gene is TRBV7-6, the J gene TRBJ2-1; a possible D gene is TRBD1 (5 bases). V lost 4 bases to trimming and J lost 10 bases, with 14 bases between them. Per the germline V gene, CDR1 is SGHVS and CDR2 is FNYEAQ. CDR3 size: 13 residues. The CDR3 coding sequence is TGTGCCAGCAGCTACTTCAGGGTGGAGGAGCAGTTCTTC. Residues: CASSYFRVEEQFF.

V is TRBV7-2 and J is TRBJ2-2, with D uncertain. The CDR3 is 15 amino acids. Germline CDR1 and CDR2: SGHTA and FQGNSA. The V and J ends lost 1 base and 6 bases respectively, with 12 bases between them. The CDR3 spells CASSLEVWVSGELFF. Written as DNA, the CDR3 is TGTGCCAGCAGCTTAGAGGTTTGGGTCTCCGGGGAGCTGTTTTTT.

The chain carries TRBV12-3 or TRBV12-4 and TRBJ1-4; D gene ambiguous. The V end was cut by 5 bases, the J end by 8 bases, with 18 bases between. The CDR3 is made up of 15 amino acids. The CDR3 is CASSLREGLHEKLFF. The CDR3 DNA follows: TGTGCCAGCAGTCTCCGGGAGGGCCTCCACGAAAAACTGTTTTTT.

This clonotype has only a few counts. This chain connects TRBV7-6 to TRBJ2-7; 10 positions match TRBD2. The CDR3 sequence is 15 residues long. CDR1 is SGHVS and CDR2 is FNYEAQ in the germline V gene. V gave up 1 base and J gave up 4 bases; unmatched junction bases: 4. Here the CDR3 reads CASSLDPSGGYEQYF. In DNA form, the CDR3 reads TGTGCCAGCAGCTTAGATCCTAGCGGGGGTTACGAGCAGTACTTC.

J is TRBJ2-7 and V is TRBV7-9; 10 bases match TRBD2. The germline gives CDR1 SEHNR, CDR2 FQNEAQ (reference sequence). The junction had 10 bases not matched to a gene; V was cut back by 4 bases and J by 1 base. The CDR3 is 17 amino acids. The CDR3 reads CASSSSGGESGSYEQYF. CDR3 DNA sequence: TGTGCCAGCAGCTCGAGCGGGGGGGAGTCGGGGTCCTACGAGCAGTACTTC.

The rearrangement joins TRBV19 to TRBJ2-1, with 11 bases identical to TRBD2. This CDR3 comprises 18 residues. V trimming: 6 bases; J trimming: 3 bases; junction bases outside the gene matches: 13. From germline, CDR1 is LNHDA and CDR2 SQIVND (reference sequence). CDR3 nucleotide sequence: TGTGCCAGTAGACCCGATTTTACTAGCGGGAGACGCTACAATGAGCAGTTCTTC. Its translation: CASRPDFTSGRRYNEQFF.

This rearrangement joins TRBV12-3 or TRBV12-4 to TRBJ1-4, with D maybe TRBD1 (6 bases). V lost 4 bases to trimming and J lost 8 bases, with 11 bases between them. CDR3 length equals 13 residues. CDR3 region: CASSSGVGEKLFF. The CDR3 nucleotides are TGTGCCAGCAGTTCAGGGGTAGGCGAAAAACTGTTTTTT.

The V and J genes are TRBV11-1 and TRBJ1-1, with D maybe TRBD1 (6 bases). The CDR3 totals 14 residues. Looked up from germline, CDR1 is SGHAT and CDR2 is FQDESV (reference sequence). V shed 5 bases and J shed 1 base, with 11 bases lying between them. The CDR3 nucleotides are TGTGCCAGCAGCCAGAAGGGGGGGAACACTGAAGCTTTCTTT. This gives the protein CASSQKGGNTEAFF. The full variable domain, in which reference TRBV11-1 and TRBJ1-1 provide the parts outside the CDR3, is EAEVAQSPRYKITEKSQAVAFWCDPISGHATLYWYRQILGQGPELLVQFQDESVVDDSQLPKDRFSAERLKGVDSTLKIQPAELGDSAMYLCASSQKGGNTEAFFGQGTRLTVV.

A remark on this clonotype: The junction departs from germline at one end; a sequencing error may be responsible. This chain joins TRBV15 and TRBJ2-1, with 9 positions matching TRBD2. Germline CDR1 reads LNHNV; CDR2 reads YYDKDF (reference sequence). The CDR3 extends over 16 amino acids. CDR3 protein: CATSRGLAGSYNEQIF. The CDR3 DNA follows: TGTGCCACCAGCAGAGGTCTAGCGGGATCCTACAATGAGCAGATCTTC.

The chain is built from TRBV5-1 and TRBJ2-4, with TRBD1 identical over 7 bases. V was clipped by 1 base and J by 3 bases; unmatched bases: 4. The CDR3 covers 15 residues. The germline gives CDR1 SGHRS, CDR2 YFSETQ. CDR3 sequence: CASSLMAGGKNIQYF. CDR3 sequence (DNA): TGCGCCAGCAGCTTGATGGCAGGGGGCAAAAACATTCAGTACTTC.

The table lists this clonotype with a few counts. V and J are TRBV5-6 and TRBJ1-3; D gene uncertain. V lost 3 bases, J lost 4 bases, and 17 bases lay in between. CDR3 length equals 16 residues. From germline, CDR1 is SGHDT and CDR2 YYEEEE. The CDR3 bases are TGTGCCAGCAGCTCTAACGCGGAACTCCTCGGAAACACCATATATTTT. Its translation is CASSSNAELLGNTIYF.

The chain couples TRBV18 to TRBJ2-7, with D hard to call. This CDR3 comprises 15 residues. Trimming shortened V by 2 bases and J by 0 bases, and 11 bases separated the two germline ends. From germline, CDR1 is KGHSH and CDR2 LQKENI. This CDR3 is CASSPGRADSYEQYF. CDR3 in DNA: TGTGCCAGCTCACCAGGACGGGCGGACTCCTACGAGCAGTACTTC.

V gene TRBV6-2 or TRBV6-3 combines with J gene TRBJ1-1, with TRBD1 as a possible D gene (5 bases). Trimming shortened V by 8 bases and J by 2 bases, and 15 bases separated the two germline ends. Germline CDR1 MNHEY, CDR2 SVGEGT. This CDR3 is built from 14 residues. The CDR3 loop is CASAPRDLNTEAFF. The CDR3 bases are TGTGCCAGCGCCCCAAGGGACCTTAACACTGAAGCTTTCTTT.